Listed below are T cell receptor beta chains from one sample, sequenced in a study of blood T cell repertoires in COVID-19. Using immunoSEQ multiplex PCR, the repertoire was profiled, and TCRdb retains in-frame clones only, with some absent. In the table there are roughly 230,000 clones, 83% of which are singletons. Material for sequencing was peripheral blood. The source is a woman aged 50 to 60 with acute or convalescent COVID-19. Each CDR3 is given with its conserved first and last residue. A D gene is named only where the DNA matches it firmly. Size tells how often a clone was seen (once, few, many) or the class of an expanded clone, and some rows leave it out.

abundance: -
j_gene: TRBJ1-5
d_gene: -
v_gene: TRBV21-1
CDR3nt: TGTGCCAGCAGCAAAGGCAGAGGGGGTCCGGGCAATCAGCCCCAGCATTTT
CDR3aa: CASSKGRGGPGNQPQHF

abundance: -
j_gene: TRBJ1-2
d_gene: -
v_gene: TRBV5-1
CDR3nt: TGCGCCAGCAGCTTGGAGGGAGCGGGGTATGGCTACACCTTC
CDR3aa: CASSLEGAGYGYTF

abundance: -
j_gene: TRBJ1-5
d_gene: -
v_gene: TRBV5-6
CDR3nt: TGTGCCAGCAGTCTTCGAGGGTTCGGTCAGCCCCAGCATTTT
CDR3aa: CASSLRGFGQPQHF

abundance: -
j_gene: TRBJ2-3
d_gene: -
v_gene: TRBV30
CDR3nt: TGTGCCTGGAGTGTGACTAGGCCGGCGTCTAATACGCAGTATTTT
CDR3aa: CAWSVTRPASNTQYF

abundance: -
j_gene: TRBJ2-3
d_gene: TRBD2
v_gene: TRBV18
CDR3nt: TGTGCCAGCTCATGGACTAGCGGGAGCTACACAGATACGCAGTATTTT
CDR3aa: CASSWTSGSYTDTQYF

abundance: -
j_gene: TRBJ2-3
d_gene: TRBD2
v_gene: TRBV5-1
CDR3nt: TGCGCCAGCAGCGGGACTAGCGGCACAGATACGCAGTATTTT
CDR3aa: CASSGTSGTDTQYF

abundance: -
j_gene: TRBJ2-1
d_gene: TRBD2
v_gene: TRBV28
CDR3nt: TGTGCCAGCAGCCCCGGGACTAGCGGAAATGAGCAGTTCTTC
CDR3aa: CASSPGTSGNEQFF

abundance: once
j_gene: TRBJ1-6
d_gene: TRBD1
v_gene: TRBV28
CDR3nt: TGTGCCAGCAGTTTAGGGGGGACAGGGCGGGGTTCACCCCTCCACTTT
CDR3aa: CASSLGGTGRGSPLHF

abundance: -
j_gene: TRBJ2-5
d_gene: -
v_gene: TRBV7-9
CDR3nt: TGTGCCAGCAGCGGGGAGGCTGCCCAAGAGACCCAGTACTTC
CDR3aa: CASSGEAAQETQYF

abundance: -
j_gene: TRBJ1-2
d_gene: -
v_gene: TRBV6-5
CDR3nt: TGTGCCAGCAGGGGGCAGAGGATAAATGGCTACACCTTC
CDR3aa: CASRGQRINGYTF

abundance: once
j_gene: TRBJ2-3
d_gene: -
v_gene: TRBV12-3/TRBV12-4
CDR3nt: TGTGCCAGCAGTTACGGAGCCGTTCAGTATTTT
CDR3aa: CASSYGAVQYF

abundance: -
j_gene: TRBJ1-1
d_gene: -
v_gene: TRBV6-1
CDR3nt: TGTGCCAGCAGTGAGGGCATTAACACTGAAGCTTTCTTT
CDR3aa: CASSEGINTEAFF

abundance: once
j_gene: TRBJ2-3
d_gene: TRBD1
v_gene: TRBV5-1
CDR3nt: TGCGCCAGCGGTCCACAGGGGGCGGGCACAGATACGCAGTATTTT
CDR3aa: CASGPQGAGTDTQYF

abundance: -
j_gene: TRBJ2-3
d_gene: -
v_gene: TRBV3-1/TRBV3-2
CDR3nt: TGTGCCAGCAGCCTCATGAGGACGCAGTATTTT
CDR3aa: CASSLMRTQYF

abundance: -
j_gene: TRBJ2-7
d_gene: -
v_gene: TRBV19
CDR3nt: TGTGCCAGCAGGTTGACAGGGGAGGGCTACGAGCAGTACTTC
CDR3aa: CASRLTGEGYEQYF

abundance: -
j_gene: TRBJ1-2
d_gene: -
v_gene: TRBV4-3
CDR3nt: TGCGCCAGCAGCCAAGAGAGGGGGAGCTACGGCTACACCTTC
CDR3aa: CASSQERGSYGYTF

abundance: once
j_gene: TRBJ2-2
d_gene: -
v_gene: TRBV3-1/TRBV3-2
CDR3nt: TGTGCCAGCAGCCAATTAGGTGGAAGAGGAGCGAACACCGGGGAGCTGTTTTTT
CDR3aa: CASSQLGGRGANTGELFF

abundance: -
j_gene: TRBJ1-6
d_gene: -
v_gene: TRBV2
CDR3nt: TGTGCCAGCAGGGTGCGGTTTGAGAATTCACCCCTCCACTTT
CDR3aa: CASRVRFENSPLHF

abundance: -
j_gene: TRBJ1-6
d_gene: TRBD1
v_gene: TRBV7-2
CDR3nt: TGTGCCAGCAGCCAGGACAGGGGTGGCAATTCACCCCTCCACTTT
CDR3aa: CASSQDRGGNSPLHF

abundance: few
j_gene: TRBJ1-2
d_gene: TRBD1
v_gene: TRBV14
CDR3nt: TGTGCCAGCAGCGAACAGGGGGCGGTTGGCTACACCTTC
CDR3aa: CASSEQGAVGYTF

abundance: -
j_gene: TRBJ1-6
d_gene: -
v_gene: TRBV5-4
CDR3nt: TGTGCCAGCAGCTTTGGGCAGGGAAAGAGCTCTTATAATTCACCCCTCCACTTT
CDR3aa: CASSFGQGKSSYNSPLHF

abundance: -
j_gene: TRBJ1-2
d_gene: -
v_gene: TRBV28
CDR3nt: TGTGCCAGCAGTTTGTCGTCTATCTATGGCTACACCTTC
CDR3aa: CASSLSSIYGYTF

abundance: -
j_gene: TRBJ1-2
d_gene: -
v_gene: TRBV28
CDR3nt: TGTGCCAGCAGCACAGGGACCACGTATGGCTACACCTTC
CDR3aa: CASSTGTTYGYTF

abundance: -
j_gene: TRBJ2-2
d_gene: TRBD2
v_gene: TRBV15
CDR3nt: TGTGCCACCAGCCCACGGGGCGGGAGGGCCGCCGGGGAGCTGTTTTTT
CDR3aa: CATSPRGGRAAGELFF

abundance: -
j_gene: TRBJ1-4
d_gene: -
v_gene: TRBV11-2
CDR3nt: TGTGCCAGCAGCTTAGCCTGGGGCGACGGTGAAAAACTGTTTTTT
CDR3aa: CASSLAWGDGEKLFF